Sequencing of this T cell receptor beta chain was carried out in a study of cytomegalovirus exposure and HLA in healthy donors. Study-wide results and limits: Later analysis suggested links between common viral pathogens and several top significant clusters. Researchers catalogued 150 or so TCR beta chains as cytomegalovirus-associated. V- and J-gene trimming of TCR beta was linked (in a later analysis) to a missense DCLRE1C variant.

With 60 Vbeta and 13 Jbeta primers, the PCR was carried out. Libraries were prepared by immunoSEQ multiplex PCR; TCRdb keeps only in-frame clonotypes and omits some of them. The sample includes tens of thousands of clones. With regard to this clone: Its specificity is unknown.

CDR3 length equals 14 residues. CDR1 and CDR2 (germline): MNHEY, SMNVEV (reference sequence). V lost 3 bases and J lost 12, with 18 bases in between. The sample was PBMCs. This receptor was obtained from a young man in good health and CMV-seronegative. The chain is built from TRBV27 and TRBJ2-1; the D gene is possibly TRBD2 (5 bases). Here the CDR3 reads CASSFGLPSRRQFF. The CDR3 bases are TGTGCCAGCAGTTTCGGACTTCCCTCTAGGAGGCAGTTCTTC.